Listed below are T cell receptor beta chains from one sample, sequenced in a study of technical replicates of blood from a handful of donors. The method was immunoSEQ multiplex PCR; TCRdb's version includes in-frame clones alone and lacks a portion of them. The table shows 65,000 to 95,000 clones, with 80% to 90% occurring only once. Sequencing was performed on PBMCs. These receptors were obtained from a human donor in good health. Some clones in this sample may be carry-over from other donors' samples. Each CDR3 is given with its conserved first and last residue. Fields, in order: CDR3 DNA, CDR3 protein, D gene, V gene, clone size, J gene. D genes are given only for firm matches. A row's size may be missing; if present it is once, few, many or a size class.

TGCGCCAGCAGTGCCAGCGGGGCTTACAATGAGCAGTTCTTC	CASSASGAYNEQFF	TRBD2	TRBV5-1	.	TRBJ2-1
TGTGCCAGTTACGGGACAGGAGAGTGGATCTATGGCTACACCTTC	CASYGTGEWIYGYTF	TRBD1	TRBV5-6	.	TRBJ1-2
TGTGCCAGCAGCTTAGTGCAGGGCCAAGAGACCCAGTACTTC	CASSLVQGQETQYF	.	TRBV7-9	.	TRBJ2-5
TGTGCCATCAGTGAACGAGGAGGAAAACCCTACGAGCAGTACTTC	CAISERGGKPYEQYF	.	TRBV10-3	.	TRBJ2-7
TGCGCCAGCAGCGGGGGACAGGGAAATGAAAAACTGTTTTTT	CASSGGQGNEKLFF	TRBD1	TRBV5-1	.	TRBJ1-4
TGCGCCAGCAGCGCCTCTATACCGGGACAGGGGAACAATAGCTCCTACGAGCAGTACTTC	CASSASIPGQGNNSSYEQYF	TRBD1	TRBV5-1	.	TRBJ2-7
TGTGCCTGGGGCAGGGTGAATGAGCAGTTCTTC	CAWGRVNEQFF	.	TRBV30	.	TRBJ2-1
TGTGCCAGCAGCACGGACAGGGCCGTGAATCAGCCCCAGCATTTT	CASSTDRAVNQPQHF	TRBD1	TRBV5-5	.	TRBJ1-5
TGTGCCAGCAGCCCGGGGGGCCTCTACACAGATACGCAGTATTTT	CASSPGGLYTDTQYF	.	TRBV7-8	.	TRBJ2-3
TGTGCCAGCAGTGTGGGGGCCCAAGAGACCCAGTACTTC	CASSVGAQETQYF	.	TRBV25-1	.	TRBJ2-5
TGTGCCTGGAGTGAGGGGTTCGGTAATAGCTGCATCTTC	CAWSEGFGNSCIF	.	TRBV30	.	TRBJ2-1
TGTGCCAGCAGTTTATTTTTTGGGCAGGGTAATTCACCCCTCCACTTT	CASSLFFGQGNSPLHF	.	TRBV28	.	TRBJ1-6
TGCAGCGTGGACCTAGCGGGGGTTGGGGATACGCAGTATTTT	CSVDLAGVGDTQYF	TRBD2	TRBV29-1	.	TRBJ2-3
TGCGCCAGCAGGTTGGTTCTTAGCTACGAGCAGTACTTC	CASRLVLSYEQYF	.	TRBV5-1	.	TRBJ2-7
TGCGCCAGCAGCTTGGCGGCAGGGCGACAAGAGACCCAGTACTTC	CASSLAAGRQETQYF	.	TRBV5-1	.	TRBJ2-5
TGTGCCAGCAGCCAATCAATATCCAGCTCCTACAATGAGCAGTTCTTC	CASSQSISSSYNEQFF	.	TRBV4-2	.	TRBJ2-1
TGTGCCAGCAGCGACGACAGGGGGGGACGGGGCTACACCTTC	CASSDDRGGRGYTF	TRBD1	TRBV7-9	.	TRBJ1-2
TGCGCCAGCAGACTGGGGACAGGGAACAATCAGCCCCAGCATTTT	CASRLGTGNNQPQHF	TRBD1	TRBV5-1	.	TRBJ1-5
TGTGCCAGCAGCTTAACCGGGGGGCCTCGTACCGGGGAGCTGTTTTTT	CASSLTGGPRTGELFF	.	TRBV7-3	.	TRBJ2-2
TGCGCCAGCAGCCCAGCTCTGGGGGGGTTTGAAAAACTGTTTTTT	CASSPALGGFEKLFF	.	TRBV4-1	.	TRBJ1-4
TGTGCCAGCAGAGCCCGTGCGGAGAACACTGAAGCTTTCTTT	CASRARAENTEAFF	.	TRBV6-1	once	TRBJ1-1
TGCGCCACCAGACAGGGCTTCTATCGTGGCTACACCTTC	CATRQGFYRGYTF	TRBD1	TRBV5-1	once	TRBJ1-2
TGTGCCACAGGGGGTCTAGCGGGAGAGACCAATGAGCAGTTCTTC	CATGGLAGETNEQFF	TRBD2	TRBV7-6	.	TRBJ2-1
TGCGCCAGCAGCTTGATCCCGAGCACAGATACGCAGTATTTT	CASSLIPSTDTQYF	.	TRBV5-1	.	TRBJ2-3
TGCGCCAGCAGCTCCGGACAGGGGATTTACAATGAGCAGTTCTTC	CASSSGQGIYNEQFF	TRBD1	TRBV5-1	.	TRBJ2-1
TGTGCCTGGAGTCGTAGCGGGGGACAAGAGACCCAGTACTTC	CAWSRSGGQETQYF	TRBD2	TRBV30	.	TRBJ2-5
TGTGCCAGCAGTCCGCTGAGGCTCGGGACGGGGGGGGCAGATACGCAGTATTTT	CASSPLRLGTGGADTQYF	TRBD2	TRBV27	.	TRBJ2-3
TGCGCCGGAAACGGGGGAATCACAGATACGCAGTATTTT	CAGNGGITDTQYF	.	TRBV4-3	.	TRBJ2-3
TGTGCCAGCAGCGTAGCTACGGGGGCCGGGGAGCTGTTTTTT	CASSVATGAGELFF	.	TRBV9	.	TRBJ2-2
TGTGCCAGCAGCGCAGTACGAGGGCCAGATACGCAGTATTTT	CASSAVRGPDTQYF	.	TRBV7-3	.	TRBJ2-3
TGTGCCAGCAGCACCGAGACCGGGGGGTACGAGCAGTACTTC	CASSTETGGYEQYF	TRBD2	TRBV7-6	.	TRBJ2-7
TGTGCCAGCAGCTTGGAGTCGGGGACTGGGGCCAACGTCCTGACTTTC	CASSLESGTGANVLTF	.	TRBV5-8	.	TRBJ2-6
TGTGCCAGTAGTACCCAAGGGAAGCGGGGGGGCACAGATACGCAGTATTTT	CASSTQGKRGGTDTQYF	TRBD2	TRBV19	.	TRBJ2-3
TGTGCCAGCAGTGAACTTGAAAAACTGTTTTTT	CASSELEKLFF	.	TRBV2	.	TRBJ1-4
TGTGCCAGCAGCTTCTTCGGGGAGGGTGAGCAGTTCTTC	CASSFFGEGEQFF	TRBD2	TRBV7-9	.	TRBJ2-1
TGTGCCAGCAGCTTAACAGGGGCGGTTGGTCTAGCGGGGGATGAGCAGTTCTTC	CASSLTGAVGLAGDEQFF	TRBD2	TRBV7-3	.	TRBJ2-1
TGCGCCAGCAGCCGAGCCTCGGACAGAGAAAACATTCAGTACTTC	CASSRASDRENIQYF	.	TRBV5-1	.	TRBJ2-4
TGTGCCATCAGTACAGGGGGCCCATATAATTCACCCCTCCACTTT	CAISTGGPYNSPLHF	TRBD1	TRBV10-3	.	TRBJ1-6
TGTGCCACCCACGGTCCGACAGCCATTAATTCACCCCTCCACTTT	CATHGPTAINSPLHF	.	TRBV7-3	few	TRBJ1-6
TGCGCCAGCAGCTTAGTTTGGGGGCTGGGTGAAAAACTGTTTTTT	CASSLVWGLGEKLFF	.	TRBV5-1	many	TRBJ1-4
TGTGCCAGCAGCCAGATCCGCCGGGACAGGGGAAGTAATGAGCAGTTCTTC	CASSQIRRDRGSNEQFF	TRBD1	TRBV4-2	.	TRBJ2-1